These T cell receptor beta chains were read from a single sample in a study of blood T cell repertoires in COVID-19. Clones were sequenced by immunoSEQ multiplex PCR, and TCRdb holds only the in-frame ones, with some missing. This table has roughly 170,000 clones, approximately 86% appearing once. What was sequenced was peripheral blood. These receptors were taken from a man aged 35 to 55 with active or convalescent COVID-19. CDR3s include the opening cysteine and the closing phenylalanine or tryptophan. Only part of the rows carry a size: once, few, many, or a class if the clone is expanded.

clone_size,j_call,v_call,cdr3_aa
once,TRBJ1-6,TRBV2,CASTQWNSPLHF
.,TRBJ1-4,TRBV4-3,CASSQGQGGEKLFF
.,TRBJ2-7,TRBV6-6,CASSSAHGTGDYEQYF
few,TRBJ2-5,TRBV19,CASSPAWGGFQETQYF
.,TRBJ2-5,TRBV7-2,CASSLVTGETQYF
.,TRBJ2-5,TRBV30,CAWDRTGTPQETQYF
.,TRBJ2-3,TRBV7-3,CASSLEGSGGFPDTQYF
.,TRBJ1-6,TRBV30,CAWSGAGAGSPLHF
.,TRBJ1-5,TRBV2,CASSPQTGKDQPQHF
.,TRBJ2-3,TRBV3-1/TRBV3-2,CASSKRTSGGEDTQYF
once,TRBJ2-5,TRBV9,CASSTPSGRQETQYF
few,TRBJ1-3,TRBV5-1,CASSLAGFTAGNTIYF
.,TRBJ2-1,TRBV30,CAWEEAGVYNEQFF
.,TRBJ2-3,TRBV3-1/TRBV3-2,CASSLLDTDTQYF
.,TRBJ2-1,TRBV9,CASSPSSGSSYNEQFF
.,TRBJ2-3,TRBV5-5,CASSLGGGQGGDTQYF
.,TRBJ1-1,TRBV4-1,CASSPQTGNTEAFF
.,TRBJ2-1,TRBV2,CASSEHRTSDEQFF
.,TRBJ1-1,TRBV12-3/TRBV12-4,CASSFGHTEAFF
.,TRBJ2-4,TRBV6-2/TRBV6-3,CASSYWGEKNIQYF
.,TRBJ1-5,TRBV27,CASRSGTTSNQPQHF
.,TRBJ1-2,TRBV30,CAWSRDRGYGYTF
.,TRBJ1-6,TRBV7-8,CASSLQTYNSPLHF
.,TRBJ2-1,TRBV5-4,CASSLAPLHEQFF
.,TRBJ1-1,TRBV5-1,CASSLSQNTEAFF
.,TRBJ1-1,TRBV7-9,CASSREQAFF
.,TRBJ2-3,TRBV7-3,CASSLMGLDLSTDTQYF
.,TRBJ2-7,TRBV29-1,CSVDRAAPYEQYF
.,TRBJ2-1,TRBV7-3,CASSLDRGSYNEQFF
.,TRBJ1-5,TRBV7-8,CASSPQGGRQPQHF